Detailed here is one TCR beta chain. Its specific antigen is unknown. No per-base quality is available; no much larger clone lies one base away. From cysteine to phenylalanine, the CDR3 is 12 amino acids long. Left in the record is the CDR3 DNA by itself, 36 bases read in frame from the first base. Cut back by 6 bases and 7 bases, the V and J ends lie 13 bases apart. CDR1 SGHAT and CDR2 FQNNGV are derived from the germline V gene. The data are from a study of Graves' ophthalmopathy and Graves' hyperthyroidism (dated by TCRdb to 2016 to 2018). Study-level background: Peripheral blood samples were taken at the time of initial diagnosis, before any treatment was given. To tell Graves' ophthalmopathy apart from Graves' hyperthyroidism, and to predict which patients would progress to ophthalmopathy, the study relied on TCR beta repertoire signatures. In total, some 130 blood samples were TCR-sequenced: 40 to 45 ophthalmopathy, approximately 75 hyperthyroidism and approximately 17 hyperthyroidism-to-ophthalmopathy patients. To explore V-J signatures distinguishing ophthalmopathy from hyperthyroidism, a discovery set of approximately 100 patients (roughly 45 ophthalmopathy, over 55 stable hyperthyroidism) was enrolled. For independent validation, a separate cohort was made up of fewer than 20 hyperthyroidism patients plus 17 patients who later progressed from hyperthyroidism to ophthalmopathy. In over 5 hyperthyroidism patients, the T-cell repertoires found in thyroid tissue were compared with those found in blood. Once sampling was done, hyperthyroidism patients were given methimazole at a starting dose of 30 mg daily, while ophthalmopathy patients were given high-dose intravenous methylprednisolone. Results and caveats for the whole study, not just this receptor: Sample size was not predetermined statistically, and investigators were not blinded to group allocation. In validation, the model predicted ophthalmopathy progression with over 60% sensitivity and roughly 72% specificity; fewer than 15 predicted patients were CT-confirmed with GO in a median of about 6.2 months. Ophthalmopathy was separated from stable hyperthyroidism by the 13-signature model with around 89% sensitivity and about 81% specificity in cross-validation and with 80%/75% in the test set. Most of the expanded thyroid clonotypes with a frequency above 0.001 were also detected in blood, and it was suggested that the thyroid immune response may be reflected by blood repertoires.

The ophthalmopathy patients had moderately to severely active disease, with a Clinical Activity Score of 3 or higher, a NOSPECS grade of 4 or higher, and a disease duration of less than 3 months. Patients with other autoimmune diseases, uncontrolled infections, pregnancy or lactation were excluded from the study. Diagnosis was based on clinical symptoms, serum thyroxine, TRAb, thyroid ultrasound and orbital computed tomography. Using Ficoll-Paque density gradient centrifugation, PBMCs were isolated from 10 ml of fresh peripheral blood. Total RNA was extracted using Trizol reagent, and RNA quality was checked on an Agilent 2100 Bioanalyzer. TCR beta CDR3 regions were amplified from RNA transcripts for repertoire sequencing. HTBI primers and the Qiagen OneStep RT-PCR kit were used in a first-round RT-PCR, which was followed by a second-round multiplex PCR, size selection and purification. Sequencing of the libraries was carried out on an Illumina HiSeq2000 in paired-end mode with 100 bp reads. Regarding the original processing steps: SOAPnuke was used to process the reads, removing any read that contained adapters or uncalled bases, had a mean Phred below 15, or lacked an exact match to the constant primer or identifier. COPE v1.2.5 was used to merge high-quality paired reads. Clonotypes were defined as unique nucleotide sequences and were aligned to IMGT TRB V, D and J references using MiTCR v1.1. The analysis was limited to V-J combinations with a frequency above 0.0001, which together covered approximately 99% of repertoires. A TCR clonal expansion and chaos score per V-J combination was defined as the ratio of F50 clonal expansion to chaos observed in the TCRdist matrix. Welch's t-statistics and random forest were used to reduce the features to some 13 V-J combinations, which were then used as input to a naive Bayes classifier. The similarity between thyroid and blood repertoires was quantified using the Morisita-Horn index. The raw public reads went through TCRdb reprocessing: fastp at Q25, MiXCR clone calling, in-frame beta chains kept. CDR3 protein duplicates are merged, each entry listing the most common genes and DNA. TCRdb's processing, not the study's, gives the V and J calls here. The sample data list 650,000 to 900,000 distinct CDR3 sequences, and 40% of these were observed just once. Approximately 43% of the sample belongs to the ten largest clones.

The sequence joins TRBV11-2 to TRBJ2-7, with TRBD1 tentatively as D gene (6 bases match). Sequenced sample: peripheral blood. This TCR derives from an adult man with Graves' ophthalmopathy. The base sequence is TGTGCCAGCAGAGGGGGTTCGGGAGAGCAGTACTTC. It codes for CASRGGSGEQYF.